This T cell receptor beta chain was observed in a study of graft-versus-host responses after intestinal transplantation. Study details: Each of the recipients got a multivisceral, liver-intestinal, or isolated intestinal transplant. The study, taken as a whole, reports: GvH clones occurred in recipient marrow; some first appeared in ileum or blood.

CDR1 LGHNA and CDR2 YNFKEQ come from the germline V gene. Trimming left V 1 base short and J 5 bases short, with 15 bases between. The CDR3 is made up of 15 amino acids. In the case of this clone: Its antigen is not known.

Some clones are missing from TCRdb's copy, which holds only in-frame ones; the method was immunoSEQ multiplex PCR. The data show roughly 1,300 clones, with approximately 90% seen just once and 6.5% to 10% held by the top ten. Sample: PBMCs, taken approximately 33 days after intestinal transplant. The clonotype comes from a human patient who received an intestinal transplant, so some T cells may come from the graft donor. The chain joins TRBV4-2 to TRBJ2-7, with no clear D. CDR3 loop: CASSQGLASRHEQYF. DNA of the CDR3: TGTGCCAGCAGCCAAGGGTTAGCTTCAAGACACGAGCAGTACTTC.